Below are 12 T cell receptor beta chains sequenced from a single sample in a study of CD8+ T cells in alopecia areata. Treatment indicated: oral pan-JAK inhibitor, 5-10 mg twice daily. RNA, once extracted, was reverse transcribed into cDNA for use as the sequencing template. The method was immunoSEQ multiplex PCR; TCRdb's version includes in-frame clones alone and lacks a portion of them. The sample shows some 180,000 clones, about 48% of them seen only once. The starting material was CD8+ T cells sorted from blood, obtained at week 24, from a patient treated with tofacitinib. Receptors were obtained from a human donor with alopecia areata.

This chain joins TRBV29-1 and TRBJ2-1; D unresolved. The CDR3 runs to 10 residues. Germline CDR1 is SQVTM and CDR2 is ANQGSEA. The germline V and J ends were trimmed by 3 bases and 7 bases, with 4 bases remaining between them. CDR3 DNA sequence: TGCAGCGTTGAGGAGAATGAGCAGTTCTTC. Translation gives CSVEENEQFF.

This clone was observed a handful of times. The chain recombines TRBV4-3 with TRBJ2-3; TRBD2 matches at 15 bases. This CDR3 is 18 amino acids long. Germline V CDR1 and CDR2: LGHNA, YSLEER. V trimming: 5 bases; J trimming: 6 bases; junction bases outside the gene matches: 12. DNA of the CDR3: TGCGCCAGCAGCACCCGATGGACTAGCGGGGGGGTAGCGGATACGCAGTATTTT. Encoded protein: CASSTRWTSGGVADTQYF.

This sequence joins TRBV6-5 and TRBJ2-2, with D perhaps TRBD2 (5 bases). V lost 0 bases, J lost 8 bases, and 16 bases lay in between. Per germline, CDR1 MNHEY and CDR2 SVGAGI. The CDR3 runs to 16 residues. The CDR3 DNA reads as TGTGCCAGCAGTTACTCGAGAGGTGGAGGCGGGGGGGAGCTGTTTTTT. It yields the protein CASSYSRGGGGGELFF.

The rearrangement uses TRBV7-2 and TRBJ2-7; D is undetermined. Germline-derived CDR1 and CDR2 are SGHTA and FQGNSA. V was cut by 11 bases and J by 3 bases, with 14 bases left in between. CDR3 length equals 12 residues. The DNA of the CDR3 is TGTGCCGCCGGCCCCCGGAACTACGAGCAGTACTTC. The encoded protein is CAAGPRNYEQYF.

V usage is TRBV14 and J usage is TRBJ2-1; no reliable D call. The CDR3 has 13 residues. The germline gives CDR1 SGHDN, CDR2 FVKESK. V was pared by 4 bases and J by 8 bases, with 12 bases between. CDR3 sequence: CASSPLLRYEQFF. Written as DNA, the CDR3 is TGTGCCAGCAGCCCCCTCCTAAGGTATGAGCAGTTCTTC.

This clone appeared once. The chain recombines TRBV30 with TRBJ1-2; no firm D call. V lost 0 bases, J lost 6 bases, and 11 bases lay in between. The CDR3 runs to 13 residues. The V gene's germline CDR1 is GTSNPN and CDR2 SVGIG (reference sequence). The CDR3 spells CAWSVGVSDGYTF. The CDR3 nucleotides read TGTGCCTGGAGTGTCGGGGTTTCGGATGGCTACACCTTC.

The chain joins TRBV27 to TRBJ2-3; TRBD2 matches at 10 bases. The germline V gene encodes CDR1 MNHEY and CDR2 SMNVEV (reference sequence). CDR3 size: 15 residues. Trimming removed 5 bases from V and 4 bases from J; junction bases left unmatched: 6. CDR3 in DNA: TGTGCCAGCAGTCTCCTAGCGGGGGCCCCAGATACGCAGTATTTT. This translates into CASSLLAGAPDTQYF.

This clone has a handful of counts. The gene calls are TRBV19 and TRBJ1-1; possible D gene TRBD1, 5 bases. The CDR3 spans 14 residues. The V gene lost 2 bases and the J gene lost 3 bases, with 10 bases spanning the gap. In germline, CDR1 is LNHDA, CDR2 SQIVND (reference sequence). The CDR3 coding sequence is TGTGCCAGTAGTATATCTCAGGGATACACTGAAGCTTTCTTT. Translated, it gives CASSISQGYTEAFF.

J is TRBJ1-6 and V is TRBV27; 9 bases agree with TRBD1. CDR3 length: 16 amino acids. The germline CDR1 and CDR2 sequences are MNHEY and SMNVEV (reference sequence). The V gene end was trimmed by 2 bases and the J gene end by 9 bases; junction bases not matched to a gene: 8. CDR3 protein: CASSLHPGTGISPLHF. DNA of the CDR3: TGTGCCAGCAGTTTACACCCCGGGACAGGGATTTCACCCCTCCACTTT.

The chain employs TRBV4-3 and TRBJ2-7; D possibly corresponds to TRBD1 (5 bases). The V gene's germline CDR1 is LGHNA and CDR2 YSLEER. The CDR3 is 14 residues long. V lost 0 bases and J 5 bases, leaving 11 bases between the germline ends. The DNA of the CDR3 is TGCGCCAGCAGCCAAGATCGAGCAGGGAACGAGCAGTACTTC. Its protein is CASSQDRAGNEQYF.

The V gene is TRBV2, the J gene TRBJ2-3; 7 nucleotides line up with TRBD1. Germline assignment: CDR1 SNHLY and CDR2 FYNNEI. The CDR3 runs to 15 residues. V dropped 2 bases and J dropped 2; count of bases not matched to a gene: 4. CDR3 protein: CASSEWDRNTDTQYF. The DNA of the CDR3 is TGTGCCAGCAGTGAATGGGACAGAAACACAGATACGCAGTATTTT.

This sequence joins TRBV14 and TRBJ1-2; no clear D gene. Per germline, CDR1 SGHDN and CDR2 FVKESK. Trimming stripped 4 bases from V and 7 bases from J, with 13 bases between. The CDR3 consists of 13 residues. Here the CDR3 reads CASSPSLGTGYTF. In DNA, the CDR3 is TGTGCCAGCAGCCCTTCGCTAGGTACTGGCTACACCTTC.